This T cell receptor (beta chain) emerged from a study of blood T cell repertoires in COVID-19. TCRdb keeps only in-frame clones here, not all; method: immunoSEQ multiplex PCR. The table records about 350,000 clones, more than 75% of them present only once. Germline V gives CDR1 LGHNA, CDR2 YSLEER. The V end lost 0 bases, the J end lost 1 base, and 6 bases lay between the germline ends. The CDR3 spans 14 residues. In its sample, this clone was seen many times. The material sequenced was PBMCs or T cells enriched from blood (not recorded which). The receptor was derived from a woman aged 25-40 years who had recovered from COVID-19. The chain couples TRBV4-3 to TRBJ1-1, with D unresolved. The CDR3 DNA follows: TGCGCCAGCAGCCAAGATTCCAGGAACACTGAAGCTTTCTTT. Protein: CASSQDSRNTEAFF.